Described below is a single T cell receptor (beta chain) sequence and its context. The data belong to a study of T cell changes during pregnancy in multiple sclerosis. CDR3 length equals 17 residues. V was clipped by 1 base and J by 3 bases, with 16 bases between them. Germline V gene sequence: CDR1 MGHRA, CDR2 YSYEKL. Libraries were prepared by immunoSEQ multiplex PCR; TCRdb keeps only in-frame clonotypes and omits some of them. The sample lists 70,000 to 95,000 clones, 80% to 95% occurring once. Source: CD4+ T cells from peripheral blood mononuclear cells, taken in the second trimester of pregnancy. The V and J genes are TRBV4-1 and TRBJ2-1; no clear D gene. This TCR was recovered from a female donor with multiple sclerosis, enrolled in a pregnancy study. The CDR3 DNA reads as TGCGCCAGCAGCCAAGTTCGGTTTGAAAGTCTCTACAATGAGCAGTTCTTC. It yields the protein CASSQVRFESLYNEQFF.